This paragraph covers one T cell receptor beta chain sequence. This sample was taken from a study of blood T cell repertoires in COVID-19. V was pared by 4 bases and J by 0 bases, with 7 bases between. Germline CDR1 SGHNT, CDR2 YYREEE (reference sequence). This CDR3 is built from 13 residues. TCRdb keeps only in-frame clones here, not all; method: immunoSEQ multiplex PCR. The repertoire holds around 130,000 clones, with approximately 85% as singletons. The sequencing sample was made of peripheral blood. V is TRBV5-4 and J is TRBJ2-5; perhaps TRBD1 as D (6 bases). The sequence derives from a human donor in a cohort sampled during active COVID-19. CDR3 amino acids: CASSDRYQETQYF. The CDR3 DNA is TGTGCCAGCAGCGACAGGTACCAAGAGACCCAGTACTTC.